Shown below are 9 T cell receptor beta chains from a single sample sequenced in a study of blood T cell repertoires in COVID-19 (TCRdb year 2020). The library came from the immunoSEQ multiplex PCR assay. Sourced from immuneACCESS, this table was stored by TCRdb with only in-frame sequences that have V and J called. A share of the clones is absent; for the studies checked, an unresolved V gene accounts for under half, and the remainder has no known explanation. In all, the sample holds 35,000 or so clones, and around 84% of those were seen once. Of the sample, 50% to 70% is held by the ten largest clones. Sequenced material: peripheral blood. The receptors derive from a man in his 70s with acute or convalescent COVID-19.

The rearrangement uses TRBV6-6 and TRBJ1-4; no reliable D call. Trimming left V 6 bases short and J 8 bases short, with 16 bases between. Germline V gene data show CDR1 as MNHNY and CDR2 as SVGAGI (reference sequence). There are 14 residues in the CDR3. The DNA for the CDR3 is TGTGCCAGCAGCATCGAGGTCCTTCGGGAAAAACTGTTTTTT. Translating gives CASSIEVLREKLFF.

This clone came up once. The gene calls are TRBV4-3 and TRBJ2-7; 9 nucleotides line up with TRBD1. V lost 3 bases, J lost 1 base, and 7 bases stayed unmatched. Germline V gene data show CDR1 as LGHNA and CDR2 as YSLEER. The CDR3 runs to 16 residues. The CDR3 DNA reads as TGCGCCAGCAGCCAGAACGCCGGGACAGGGTCCTACGAGCAGTACTTC. Residues: CASSQNAGTGSYEQYF.

This sequence joins TRBV11-2 and TRBJ1-2; a weak D match, TRBD1 (5 bases). CDR1 and CDR2 from the germline V gene are SGHAT and FQNNGV. The CDR3 runs to 13 residues. V dropped 0 bases and J dropped 6 bases, with 8 bases sitting between them. The CDR3 loop reads CASSLEGADGYTF. The CDR3 coding sequence is TGTGCCAGCAGCTTAGAAGGGGCCGATGGCTACACCTTC.

The table lists this clone with a few counts. The chain carries TRBV5-1 and TRBJ1-4; D gene unclear. V lost 2 bases to trimming and J lost 3 bases, with 8 bases between them. Germline loops: CDR1 SGHRS, CDR2 YFSETQ. CDR3 length: 14 amino acids. CDR3 DNA sequence: TGCGCCAGCAGCTTAGGGAGAGCTAATGAAAAACTGTTTTTT. This gives the protein CASSLGRANEKLFF.

This chain joins TRBV15 and TRBJ1-1, with a tentative D call TRBD1 (5 bases). Trimming cost V 1 base and J 5 bases, with 11 bases left between them. The germline CDR1 and CDR2 sequences are LNHNV and YYDKDF (reference sequence). The CDR3 runs 14 residues. The CDR3 region has the DNA TGTGCCACCAGCAGAGTCCAGGGAGGGACTGAAGCTTTCTTT. The encoded protein is CATSRVQGGTEAFF.

This rearrangement joins TRBV2 to TRBJ2-5; D is perhaps TRBD2 (6 bases). V was clipped by 6 bases and J by 2 bases, with 19 bases between them. Germline CDR1 is SNHLY and CDR2 is FYNNEI. The CDR3 has 16 amino acids. CDR3 in amino acids: CASRIGRGGGQETQYF. The CDR3 region has the DNA TGTGCCAGCAGGATCGGGCGGGGAGGAGGGCAAGAGACCCAGTACTTC.

The chain is built from TRBV6-2 or TRBV6-3 and TRBJ2-7; D gene ambiguous. Per germline, CDR1 MNHEY and CDR2 SVGEGT. Trimming pared 4 bases from V and 1 base from J, leaving 11 bases between. CDR3 length: 14 amino acids. CDR3 loop: CASSSMTESYEQYF. In nucleotides, the CDR3 is TGTGCCAGCAGTTCGATGACGGAGTCCTACGAGCAGTACTTC.

CDR3 loop: CASSSGLAQETQYF. The CDR3 nucleotides read TGTGCCAGCAGCTCAGGACTAGCGCAAGAGACCCAGTACTTC. The V call is TRBV7-2, the J call TRBJ2-5; 9 bases map to TRBD2. CDR1 is SGHTA, CDR2 FQGNSA, per germline. The V segment lost 4 bases and the J segment 2 bases; nucleotides outside the gene matches: 2. The CDR3 is made up of 14 amino acids.

The chain carries TRBV6-5 and TRBJ2-7, with 9 bases matching TRBD1. The ends lost 5 bases at V and 5 bases at J; junction bases unmatched: 10. Germline values: CDR1 MNHEY, CDR2 SVGAGI. This CDR3 is built from 15 residues. Written as DNA, the CDR3 is TGTGCCAGCAGTCTTACAGGGGGCCGGAGGGACGAGCAGTACTTC. This encodes CASSLTGGRRDEQYF.